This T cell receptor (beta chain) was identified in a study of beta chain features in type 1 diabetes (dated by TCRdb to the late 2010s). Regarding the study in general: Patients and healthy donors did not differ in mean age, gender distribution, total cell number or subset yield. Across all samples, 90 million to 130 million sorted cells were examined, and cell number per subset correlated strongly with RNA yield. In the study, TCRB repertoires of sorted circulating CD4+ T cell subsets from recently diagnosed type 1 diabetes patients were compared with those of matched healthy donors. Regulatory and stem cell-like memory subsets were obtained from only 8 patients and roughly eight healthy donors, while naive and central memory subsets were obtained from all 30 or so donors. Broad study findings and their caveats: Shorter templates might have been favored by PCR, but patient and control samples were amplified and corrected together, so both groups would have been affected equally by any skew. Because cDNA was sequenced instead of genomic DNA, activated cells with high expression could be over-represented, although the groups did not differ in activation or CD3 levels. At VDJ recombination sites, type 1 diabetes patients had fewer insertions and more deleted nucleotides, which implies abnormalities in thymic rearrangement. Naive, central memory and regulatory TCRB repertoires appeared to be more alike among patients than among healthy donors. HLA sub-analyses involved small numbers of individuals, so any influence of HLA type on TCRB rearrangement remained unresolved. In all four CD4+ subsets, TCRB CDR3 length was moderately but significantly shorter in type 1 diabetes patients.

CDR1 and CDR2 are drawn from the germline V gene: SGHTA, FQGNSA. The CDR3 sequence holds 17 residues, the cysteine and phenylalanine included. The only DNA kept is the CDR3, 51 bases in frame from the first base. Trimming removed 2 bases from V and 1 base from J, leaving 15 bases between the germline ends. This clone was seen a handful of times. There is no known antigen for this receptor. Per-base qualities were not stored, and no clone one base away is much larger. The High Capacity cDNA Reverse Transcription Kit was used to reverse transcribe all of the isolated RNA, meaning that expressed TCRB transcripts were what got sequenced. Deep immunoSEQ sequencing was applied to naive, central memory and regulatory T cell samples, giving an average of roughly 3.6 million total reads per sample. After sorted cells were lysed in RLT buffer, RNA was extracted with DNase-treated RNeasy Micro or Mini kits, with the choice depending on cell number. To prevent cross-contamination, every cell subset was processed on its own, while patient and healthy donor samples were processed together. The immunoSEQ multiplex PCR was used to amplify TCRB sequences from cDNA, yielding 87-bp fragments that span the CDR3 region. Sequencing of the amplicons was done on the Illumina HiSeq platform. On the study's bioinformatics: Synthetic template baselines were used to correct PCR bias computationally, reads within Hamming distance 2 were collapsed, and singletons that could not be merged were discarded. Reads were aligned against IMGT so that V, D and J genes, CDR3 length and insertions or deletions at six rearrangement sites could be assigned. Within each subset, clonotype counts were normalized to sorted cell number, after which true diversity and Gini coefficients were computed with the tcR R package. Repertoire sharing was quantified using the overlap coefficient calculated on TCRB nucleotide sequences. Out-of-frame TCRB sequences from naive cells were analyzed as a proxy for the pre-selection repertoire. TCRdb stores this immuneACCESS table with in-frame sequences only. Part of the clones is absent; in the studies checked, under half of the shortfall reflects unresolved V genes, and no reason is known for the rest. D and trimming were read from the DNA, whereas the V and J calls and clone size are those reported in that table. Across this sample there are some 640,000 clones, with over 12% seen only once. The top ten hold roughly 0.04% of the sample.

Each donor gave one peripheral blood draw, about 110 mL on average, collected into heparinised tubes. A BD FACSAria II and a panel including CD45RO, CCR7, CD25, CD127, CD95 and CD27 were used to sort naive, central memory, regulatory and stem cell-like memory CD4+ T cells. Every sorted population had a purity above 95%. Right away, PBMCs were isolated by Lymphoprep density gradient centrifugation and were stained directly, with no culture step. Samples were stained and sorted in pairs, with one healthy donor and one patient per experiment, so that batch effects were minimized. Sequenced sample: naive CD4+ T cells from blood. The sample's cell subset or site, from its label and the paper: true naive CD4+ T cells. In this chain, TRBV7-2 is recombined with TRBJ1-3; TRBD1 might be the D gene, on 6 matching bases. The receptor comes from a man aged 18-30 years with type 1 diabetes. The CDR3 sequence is CASSLSLQGPSGNTIYF. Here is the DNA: TGTGCCAGCAGCTTATCATTACAGGGTCCATCTGGAAACACCATATATTTT.